What follows are 26 T cell receptor beta chains derived from one specimen sequenced in a study of T-cell reconstitution after alpha-beta-depleted transplantation in children. The library targeted TCRbeta and was prepared with unique molecular identifiers. TCRdb analysed the PCR reads with MiXCR anew, one entry per CDR3 protein. The data contain a few hundred thousand distinct CDR3 sequences, approximately 12% of them singletons. Sample: PBMCs, taken from the stem cell graft. The receptors stem from a human donor who donated a stem cell graft to a child with Fanconi anemia.

This clonotype was seen only a few times. The chain employs TRBV6-2 or TRBV6-3 and TRBJ1-5, with unresolved D. The CDR3 extends over 17 amino acids. In germline, CDR1 is MNHEY, CDR2 SVGEGT. Trimming shortened V by 0 bases and J by 0 bases, and 12 bases separated the two germline ends. In DNA form, the CDR3 reads TGTGCCAGCAGTTACTCGACGAGGCGGGTTAGCAATCAGCCCCAGCATTTT. Protein: CASSYSTRRVSNQPQHF.

This chain uses TRBV5-5 with TRBJ2-3, with D perhaps being TRBD1 or TRBD2 (5 bases each). The CDR3 spans 15 residues. Germline CDR1 and CDR2: SGHKS and YYEKEE (reference sequence). The ends were cut back, 5 bases at V and 0 bases at J, with 13 bases in the middle. CDR3 sequence (DNA): TGTGCCAGCAGAACTCCCGGGGACAGCACAGATACGCAGTATTTT. It encodes CASRTPGDSTDTQYF.

This clonotype was seen more than once but under ten times. The chain carries TRBV5-6 and TRBJ2-3; 7 bases fit TRBD2. Germline V lookup: CDR1 SGHDT, CDR2 YYEEEE. The CDR3 sequence is 16 residues long. V lost 5 bases, J lost 3 bases, and 12 bases stayed unmatched. CDR3 in amino acids: CASRPWEGVGTDTQYF. CDR3 in DNA: TGTGCCAGCAGACCCTGGGAGGGAGTGGGGACAGATACGCAGTATTTT. The full variable domain, in which reference TRBV5-6 and TRBJ2-3 provide the parts outside the CDR3, is DAGVTQSPTHLIKTRGQQVTLRCSPKSGHDTVSWYQQALGQGPQFIFQYYEEEERQRGNFPDRFSGHQFPNYSSELNVNALLLGDSALYLCASRPWEGVGTDTQYFGPGTRLTVL.

V is TRBV10-3 and J is TRBJ1-1; D is uncertain. CDR1 is ENHRY and CDR2 is SYGVKD in the germline V gene. Trimming pared 4 bases from V and 0 bases from J, leaving 9 bases between. The CDR3 extends over 14 amino acids. CDR3 DNA: TGTGCCATCAGTGTCGGGAGATTGAACACTGAAGCTTTCTTT. It translates to CAISVGRLNTEAFF.

The V gene is TRBV9, the J gene TRBJ2-7; 7 nucleotides agree with TRBD1. This CDR3 is built from 15 residues. The J segment lost 3 bases and the V segment lost 2 bases, leaving 8 bases of the junction unmatched. Germline-derived CDR1 and CDR2 are SGDLS and YYNGEE. CDR3 amino acids: CASSVGTDFNYEQYF. The CDR3 bases are TGTGCCAGCAGCGTGGGGACAGATTTCAACTACGAGCAGTACTTC.

This clonotype has a handful of counts. The chain carries TRBV7-7 and TRBJ2-3; 11 bases are shared with TRBD1. The CDR3 has 15 amino acids. V dropped 5 bases and J dropped 3; count of bases not matched to a gene: 4. Looked up from germline, CDR1 is SSHAT and CDR2 is FNYEAQ (reference sequence). CDR3 protein: CASSRGQGETDTQYF. The CDR3 bases are TGTGCCAGCAGCCGGGGACAGGGGGAAACAGATACGCAGTATTTT.

The chain joins TRBV11-3 to TRBJ2-3; D call uncertain. Germline values: CDR1 SGHNT, CDR2 YENEEA. The ends were cut back, 5 bases at V and 2 bases at J, with 8 bases in the middle. CDR3 size: 13 residues. The chain's CDR3 is CASSPTDTDTQYF. The CDR3 coding sequence is TGTGCCAGCAGCCCAACAGACACAGATACGCAGTATTTT.

This clonotype was counted many times. The J gene is TRBJ1-5, the V gene TRBV6-2 or TRBV6-3, with 7 bases aligning to TRBD1. Germline CDR1 reads MNHEY; CDR2 reads SVGEGT. This CDR3 region has 14 residues. J lost 5 bases, V lost 6 bases, and 7 bases had no gene match. CDR3 DNA sequence: TGTGCCAGCAGCGATTACAGGGGAGATCAGCCCCAGCATTTT. Its translation: CASSDYRGDQPQHF.

This clonotype was detected only a few times. The chain couples TRBV4-2 to TRBJ1-2; 9 bases fit TRBD1. The germline V gene encodes CDR1 LGHNA and CDR2 YNFKEQ. There are 18 residues in the CDR3. Unmatched junction bases numbered 13, after V lost 3 bases and J lost 2 bases. As DNA, the CDR3 is TGTGCCAGCAGCCAGACTTTCCGGGACAGGGTTCTCAACTATGGCTACACCTTC. Translated: CASSQTFRDRVLNYGYTF.

This chain uses TRBV29-1 with TRBJ1-5; 8 bases agree with TRBD1. The V gene end was trimmed by 4 bases and the J gene end by 7 bases; junction bases not matched to a gene: 6. Per germline, CDR1 SQVTM and CDR2 ANQGSEA. CDR3 length equals 13 residues. CDR3 sequence (DNA): TGCAGCGTTGCCCCGGACAGGGTGCAGCCCCAGCATTTT. This translates into CSVAPDRVQPQHF.

This clonotype was recorded many times. The chain is built from TRBV6-1 and TRBJ1-1; TRBD1 matches 8 bases. V dropped 6 bases and J dropped 8; count of bases not matched to a gene: 14. Germline V lookup: CDR1 MNHNS, CDR2 SASEGT. The CDR3 extends over 15 amino acids. The CDR3 protein is CASRRVVRGRGEAFF. DNA for the CDR3: TGTGCCAGCAGGAGGGTAGTCAGGGGGCGAGGAGAAGCTTTCTTT.

This clonotype was observed a handful of times. The CDR3, as DNA: TGTGCCAGCAGGACGGGATACGGGACAGCCTCCTACGAGCAGTACGTC. Translation gives CASRTGYGTASYEQYV. This chain uses TRBV6-2 or TRBV6-3 with TRBJ2-7; 7 bases are shared with TRBD1. From germline, CDR1 is MNHEY and CDR2 SVGEGT. Losses at the gene ends were 6 bases for V and 0 bases for J; bases not matched to a gene: 11. The CDR3 sequence is 16 residues long.

The CDR3 nucleotides are TGCGCCAGCAGCTTGGTCTCGCGAGTCACAGATACGCAGTATTTT. It encodes CASSLVSRVTDTQYF. This rearrangement joins TRBV5-1 to TRBJ2-3; unclear D gene. CDR1 SGHRS and CDR2 YFSETQ come from the germline V gene. V was pared by 0 bases and J by 2 bases, with 10 bases between. The CDR3 is made up of 15 amino acids.

This clonotype showed up just a few times. The rearrangement joins TRBV11-2 to TRBJ2-5; no clear D gene. CDR3 length equals 13 residues. Germline V CDR1 and CDR2: SGHAT, FQNNGV. The V gene lost 10 bases and the J gene lost 4 bases, with 16 bases spanning the gap. Here the CDR3 DNA reads TGTGCCACCTCGCCCAAACAGATAGAGACCCAGTACTTC. The encoded protein is CATSPKQIETQYF.

This chain uses TRBV3-1 with TRBJ2-1, with D uncertain. The CDR3 consists of 13 residues. Trimming pared 2 bases from V and 4 bases from J, leaving 6 bases between. CDR1 is LGHDT, CDR2 YNNKEL, per germline (reference sequence). The CDR3 nucleotides are TGTGCCAGCAGCCAATCGCGGTACAATGAGCAGTTCTTC. Protein: CASSQSRYNEQFF.

A few counts support this clonotype. V gene TRBV11-2 combines with J gene TRBJ1-1; 12 bases line up with TRBD1. V dropped 6 bases and J dropped 9; count of bases not matched to a gene: 11. The germline V gene encodes CDR1 SGHAT and CDR2 FQNNGV. This CDR3 has 15 amino acids. CDR3 sequence reads: CASSHHGTGGVQAFF. The DNA of the CDR3 is TGTGCCAGCAGTCATCACGGGACAGGGGGCGTTCAAGCTTTCTTT.

There are a few counts of this clonotype. This chain links TRBV20-1 with TRBJ2-7; D remains unclear. Trimming stripped 1 base from V and 4 bases from J, with 11 bases between. Germline lookup yields CDR1 DFQATT and CDR2 SNEGSKA (reference sequence). This CDR3 is 13 amino acids long. This chain's CDR3 is CSARGGAEYEQYF. DNA of the CDR3: TGCAGTGCTAGAGGTGGTGCGGAGTACGAGCAGTACTTC.

The chain uses TRBV20-1 and TRBJ1-1; D perhaps matches TRBD1 (5 bases). This CDR3 is 13 amino acids long. Germline-derived CDR1 and CDR2 are DFQATT and SNEGSKA (reference sequence). V dropped 7 bases and J dropped 3 bases, with 15 bases sitting between them. CDR3: CSGRDSWDTEAFF. In DNA form, the CDR3 reads TGCAGTGGCCGGGACTCATGGGACACTGAAGCTTTCTTT.

J is TRBJ2-5 and V is TRBV5-1; 8 bases are shared with TRBD1. The CDR3 consists of 14 residues. Unmatched junction bases numbered 7, after V lost 4 bases and J lost 5 bases. CDR1 is SGHRS, CDR2 YFSETQ, per germline. This CDR3 reads CASSETGAGETQYF. The CDR3 region has the DNA TGCGCCAGCAGCGAGACAGGGGCGGGGGAGACCCAGTACTTC. Filled out from reference TRBV5-1 and TRBJ2-5, the complete variable domain reads KAGVTQTPRYLIKTRGQQVTLSCSPISGHRSVSWYQQTPGQGLQFLFEYFSETQRNKGNFPGRFSGRQFSNSRSEMNVSTLELGDSALYLCASSETGAGETQYFGPGTRLLVL.

This clonotype was seen repeatedly, ten times or more. The chain has TRBV12-3 or TRBV12-4 and TRBJ1-6; D not certain. With 6 bases removed from V and 8 bases from J, the gap between germline ends came to 11 bases. There are 13 residues in the CDR3. CDR3 sequence (DNA): TGTGCCAGCAGAACATCGTCGGATTCACCCCTCCACTTT. The encoded protein is CASRTSSDSPLHF.

The V call is TRBV20-1, the J call TRBJ2-7; D perhaps matches TRBD2 (7 bases). CDR3 size: 14 residues. CDR1 is DFQATT, CDR2 SNEGSKA, per germline (reference sequence). The ends were cut back, 0 bases at V and 9 bases at J, with 18 bases in the middle. CDR3 bases: TGCAGTGCTAGAGATCCTTTCGGGGGGCGCCGGCAGTACTTC. Amino acid sequence: CSARDPFGGRRQYF.

The chain carries TRBV20-1 and TRBJ1-6; D ambiguous. The CDR3 totals 18 residues. Per the germline V gene, CDR1 is DFQATT and CDR2 is SNEGSKA (reference sequence). The germline V and J ends were trimmed by 0 bases and 2 bases, with 17 bases remaining between them. As DNA, the CDR3 is TGCAGTGCTAGAGATAGTCACCGGGGAGTAGCCTATAATTCACCCCTCCACTTT. Its protein product is CSARDSHRGVAYNSPLHF.

The chain couples TRBV20-1 to TRBJ2-1; the match to TRBD2 covers 8 bases. Germline lookup yields CDR1 DFQATT and CDR2 SNEGSKA (reference sequence). CDR3 length equals 14 residues. V trimming: 0 bases; J trimming: 15 bases; junction bases outside the gene matches: 13. This CDR3 reads CSARDMAGGRGWFF. In DNA, the CDR3 is TGCAGTGCTAGAGATATGGCGGGGGGCCGGGGTTGGTTCTTC.

In its sample, this clonotype was seen many times. This chain links TRBV7-9 with TRBJ2-1; no firm D call. From germline, CDR1 is SEHNR and CDR2 FQNEAQ (reference sequence). The CDR3 has 15 amino acids. Trimming removed 5 bases at V and 0 bases at J, with 11 bases between. CDR3 region: CASSTTWDSYNEQFF. Here the CDR3 DNA reads TGTGCCAGCAGCACGACGTGGGACTCCTACAATGAGCAGTTCTTC.

This clonotype showed up many times. V usage is TRBV20-1 and J usage is TRBJ2-2, with 8 bases matching TRBD2. Unmatched junction bases numbered 3, after V lost 3 bases and J lost 6 bases. This CDR3 contains 13 residues. Germline values: CDR1 DFQATT, CDR2 SNEGSKA (reference sequence). CDR3 loop: CSASREGAGELFF. The CDR3 DNA reads as TGCAGTGCTAGCCGGGAGGGCGCCGGGGAGCTGTTTTTT.

This clonotype was found many times. V gene TRBV29-1 combines with J gene TRBJ1-1; D gene ambiguous. Germline V gives CDR1 SQVTM, CDR2 ANQGSEA. The CDR3 loop spans 13 amino acids. V was shortened by 6 bases and J by 1 base, with 12 bases between the two germline ends. DNA for the CDR3: TGCAGCGTCCCTGGGGAGGGGAACACTGAAGCTTTCTTT. Translating it yields CSVPGEGNTEAFF.